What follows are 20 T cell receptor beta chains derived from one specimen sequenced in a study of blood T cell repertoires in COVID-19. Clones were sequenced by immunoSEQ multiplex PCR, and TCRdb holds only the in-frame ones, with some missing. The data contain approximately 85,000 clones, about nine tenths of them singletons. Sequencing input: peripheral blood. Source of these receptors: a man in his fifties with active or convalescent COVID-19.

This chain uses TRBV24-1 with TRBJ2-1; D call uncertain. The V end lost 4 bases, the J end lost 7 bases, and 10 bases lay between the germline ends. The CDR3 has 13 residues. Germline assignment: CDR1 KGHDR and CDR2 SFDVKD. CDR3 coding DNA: TGTGCCACCAGTGAGCCTGGTGAGAATGAGCAGTTCTTC. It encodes CATSEPGENEQFF.

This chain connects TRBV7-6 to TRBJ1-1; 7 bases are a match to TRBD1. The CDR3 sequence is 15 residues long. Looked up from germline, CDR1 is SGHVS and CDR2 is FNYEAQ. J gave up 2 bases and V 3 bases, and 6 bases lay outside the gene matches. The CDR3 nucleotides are TGTGCCAGCAGCTTGGGGGGACAGACCAACACTGAAGCTTTCTTT. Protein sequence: CASSLGGQTNTEAFF.

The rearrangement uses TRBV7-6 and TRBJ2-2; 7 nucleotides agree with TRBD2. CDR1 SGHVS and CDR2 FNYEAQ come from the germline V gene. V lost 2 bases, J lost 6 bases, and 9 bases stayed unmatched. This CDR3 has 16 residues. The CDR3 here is CASSLRAGVNPGELFF. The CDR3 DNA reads TGTGCCAGCAGCTTACGTGCGGGAGTTAACCCCGGGGAGCTGTTTTTT.

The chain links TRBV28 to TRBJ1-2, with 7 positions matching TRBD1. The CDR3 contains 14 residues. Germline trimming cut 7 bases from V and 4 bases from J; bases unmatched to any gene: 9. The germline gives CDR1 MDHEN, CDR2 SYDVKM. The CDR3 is CASTLGTATYGYTF. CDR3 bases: TGTGCCAGCACCTTAGGGACAGCCACCTATGGCTACACCTTC.

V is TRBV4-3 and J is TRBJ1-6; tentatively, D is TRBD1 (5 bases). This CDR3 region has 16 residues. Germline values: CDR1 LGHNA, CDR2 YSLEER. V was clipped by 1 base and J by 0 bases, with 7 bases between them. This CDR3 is CASSQVGHSYNSPLHF. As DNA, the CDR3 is TGCGCCAGCAGCCAAGTTGGACACTCCTATAATTCACCCCTCCACTTT.

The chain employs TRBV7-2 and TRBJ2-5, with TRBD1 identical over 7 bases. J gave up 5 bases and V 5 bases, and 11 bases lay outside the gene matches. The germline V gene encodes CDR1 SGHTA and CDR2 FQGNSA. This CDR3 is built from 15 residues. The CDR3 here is CASSPQKGAMETQYF. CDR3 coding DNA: TGTGCCAGCAGCCCCCAAAAGGGGGCAATGGAGACCCAGTACTTC.

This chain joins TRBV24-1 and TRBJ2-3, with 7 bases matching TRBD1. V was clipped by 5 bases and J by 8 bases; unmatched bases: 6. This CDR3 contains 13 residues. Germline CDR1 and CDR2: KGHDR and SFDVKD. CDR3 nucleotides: TGTGCCACCAGTGTGAGGAACAGGGGTACGCAGTATTTT. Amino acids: CATSVRNRGTQYF.

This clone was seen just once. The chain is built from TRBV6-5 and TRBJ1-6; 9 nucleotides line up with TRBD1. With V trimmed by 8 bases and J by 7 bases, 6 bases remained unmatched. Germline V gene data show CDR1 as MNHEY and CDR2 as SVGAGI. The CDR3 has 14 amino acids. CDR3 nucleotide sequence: TGTGCCAGCCGAGGGACAGGGTGGAATTCACCCCTCCACTTT. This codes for CASRGTGWNSPLHF.

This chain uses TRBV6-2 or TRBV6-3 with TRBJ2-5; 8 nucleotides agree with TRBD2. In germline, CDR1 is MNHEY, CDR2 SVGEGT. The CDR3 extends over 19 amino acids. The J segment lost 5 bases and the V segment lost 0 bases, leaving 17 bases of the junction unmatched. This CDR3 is CASSYSFWRGGTPMETQYF. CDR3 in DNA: TGTGCCAGCAGTTACTCGTTTTGGCGCGGGGGGACACCTATGGAGACCCAGTACTTC.

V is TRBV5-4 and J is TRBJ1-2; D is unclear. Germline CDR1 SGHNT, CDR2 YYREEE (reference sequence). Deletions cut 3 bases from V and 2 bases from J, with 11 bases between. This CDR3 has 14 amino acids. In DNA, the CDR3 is TGTGCCAGCAGCTCGATGCTCGGGAACTATGGCTACACCTTC. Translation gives CASSSMLGNYGYTF.

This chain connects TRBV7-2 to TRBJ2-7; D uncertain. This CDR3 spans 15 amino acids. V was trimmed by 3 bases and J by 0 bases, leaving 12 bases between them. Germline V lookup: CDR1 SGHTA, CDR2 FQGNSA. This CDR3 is CASSFGQASSYEQYF. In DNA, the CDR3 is TGTGCCAGCAGCTTTGGCCAGGCGAGCTCCTACGAGCAGTACTTC.

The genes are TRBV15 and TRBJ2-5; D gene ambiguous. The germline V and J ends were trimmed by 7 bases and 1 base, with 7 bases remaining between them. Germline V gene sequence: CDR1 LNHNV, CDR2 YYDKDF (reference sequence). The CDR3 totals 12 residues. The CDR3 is CATTDIQETQYF. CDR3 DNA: TGTGCCACCACAGACATCCAAGAGACCCAGTACTTC.

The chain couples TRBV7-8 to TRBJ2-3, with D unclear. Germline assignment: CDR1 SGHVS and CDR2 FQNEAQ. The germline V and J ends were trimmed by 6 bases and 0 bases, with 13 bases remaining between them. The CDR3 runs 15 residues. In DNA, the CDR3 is TGTGCCAGCAGGGGTCCCCTAGGCAGCACAGATACGCAGTATTTT. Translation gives CASRGPLGSTDTQYF.

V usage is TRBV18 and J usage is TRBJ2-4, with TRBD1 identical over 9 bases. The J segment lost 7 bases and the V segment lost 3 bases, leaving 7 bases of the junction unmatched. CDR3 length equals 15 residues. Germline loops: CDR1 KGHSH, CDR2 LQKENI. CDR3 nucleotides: TGTGCCAGCTCACCCGTCAGGACAGGGGAGAACATTCAGTACTTC. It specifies CASSPVRTGENIQYF.

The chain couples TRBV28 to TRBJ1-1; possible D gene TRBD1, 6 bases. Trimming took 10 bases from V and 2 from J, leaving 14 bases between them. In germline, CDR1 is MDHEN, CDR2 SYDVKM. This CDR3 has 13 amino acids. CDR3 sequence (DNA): TGTGCCATCAAGGACAGATTAAACACTGAAGCTTTCTTT. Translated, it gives CAIKDRLNTEAFF. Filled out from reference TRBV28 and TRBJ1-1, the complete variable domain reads DVKVTQSSRYLVKRTGEKVFLECVQDMDHENMFWYRQDPGLGLRLIYFSYDVKMKEKGDIPEGYSVSREKKERFSLILESASTNQTSMYLCAIKDRLNTEAFFGQGTRLTVV.

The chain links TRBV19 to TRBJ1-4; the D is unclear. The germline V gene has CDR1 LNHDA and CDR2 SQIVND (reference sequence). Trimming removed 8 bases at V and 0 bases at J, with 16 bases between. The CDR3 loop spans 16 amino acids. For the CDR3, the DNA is TGTGCCAGTCGGCACAGCCGCTCTGCAACTAATGAAAAACTGTTTTTT. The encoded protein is CASRHSRSATNEKLFF.

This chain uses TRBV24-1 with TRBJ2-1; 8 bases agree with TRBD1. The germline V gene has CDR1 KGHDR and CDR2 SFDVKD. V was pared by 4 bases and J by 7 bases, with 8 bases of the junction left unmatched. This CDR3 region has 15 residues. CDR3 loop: CATSEDRGSINEQFF. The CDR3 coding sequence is TGTGCCACCAGTGAAGACAGGGGATCAATTAATGAGCAGTTCTTC.

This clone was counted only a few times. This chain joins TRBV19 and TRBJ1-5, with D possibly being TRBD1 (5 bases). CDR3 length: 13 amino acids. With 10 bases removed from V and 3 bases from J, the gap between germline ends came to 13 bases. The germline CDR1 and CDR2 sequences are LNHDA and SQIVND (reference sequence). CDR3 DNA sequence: TGTGCCACTACAAGACAGCCCAATCAGCCCCAGCATTTT. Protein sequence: CATTRQPNQPQHF.

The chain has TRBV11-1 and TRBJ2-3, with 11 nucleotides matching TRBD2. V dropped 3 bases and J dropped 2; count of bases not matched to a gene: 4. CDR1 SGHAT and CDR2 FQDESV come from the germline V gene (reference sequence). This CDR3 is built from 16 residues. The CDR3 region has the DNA TGTGCCAGCAGCTTTAGCGGGGGGGCTTTCACAGATACGCAGTATTTT. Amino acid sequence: CASSFSGGAFTDTQYF.

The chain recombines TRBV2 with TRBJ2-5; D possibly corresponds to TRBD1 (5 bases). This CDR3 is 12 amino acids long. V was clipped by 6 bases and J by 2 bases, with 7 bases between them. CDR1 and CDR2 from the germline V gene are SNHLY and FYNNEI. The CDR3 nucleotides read TGTGCCAGCAGCAGGGTTCAAGAGACCCAGTACTTC. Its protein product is CASSRVQETQYF.